Presented here are 9 T cell receptor beta chains from one specimen sequenced in a study of blood T cell repertoires in COVID-19. Profiled with immunoSEQ multiplex PCR; TCRdb holds only in-frame clones, not every one. The sample consists of roughly 230,000 clones, 85% of them appearing once. Material: peripheral blood. Source of these receptors: a man over 45 with COVID-19, enrolled during active disease.

This chain uses TRBV5-1 with TRBJ2-3, with D uncertain. Germline values: CDR1 SGHRS, CDR2 YFSETQ. The CDR3 loop spans 13 amino acids. Between the trimmed V and J ends, which lost 3 bases and 0 bases, there was a span of 5 bases. In DNA, the CDR3 is TGCGCCAGCAGCTCAGGTAGCACAGATACGCAGTATTTT. Its translation is CASSSGSTDTQYF.

The chain links TRBV5-1 to TRBJ2-3; D ambiguous. The V end was cut by 0 bases, the J end by 0 bases, with 8 bases between. The CDR3 contains 15 residues. Germline V lookup: CDR1 SGHRS, CDR2 YFSETQ. DNA of the CDR3: TGCGCCAGCAGCTTGGGGCACCCTAGCACAGATACGCAGTATTTT. Amino acid sequence: CASSLGHPSTDTQYF.

This chain connects TRBV19 to TRBJ1-4; tentative D call: TRBD1 (5 bases). This CDR3 is built from 15 residues. V lost 2 bases to trimming and J lost 14 bases, with 21 bases between them. Per the germline V gene, CDR1 is LNHDA and CDR2 is SQIVND (reference sequence). The CDR3 region is CASSISAGGELRLFF. In DNA form, the CDR3 reads TGTGCCAGTAGTATATCGGCGGGGGGGGAGCTGCGGCTGTTTTTT.

V is TRBV5-1 and J is TRBJ1-4; D is unclear. Germline V gene data show CDR1 as SGHRS and CDR2 as YFSETQ. The CDR3 length is 16 residues. Between the trimmed V and J ends, which lost 3 bases and 0 bases, there was a span of 12 bases. The CDR3 DNA sequence: TGCGCCAGCAGCTATGGACTGACGACAACTAATGAAAAACTGTTTTTT. Residues: CASSYGLTTTNEKLFF.

The rearrangement joins TRBV10-2 to TRBJ1-4, with a possible D match to TRBD1 (5 bases). With 10 bases removed from V and 3 bases from J, the gap between germline ends came to 12 bases. From germline, CDR1 is WSHSY and CDR2 SAAADI. The CDR3 extends over 13 amino acids. The CDR3 region is CATGGVSNEKLFF. The CDR3 nucleotides read TGCGCCACAGGAGGGGTTTCTAATGAAAAACTGTTTTTT.

The chain carries TRBV6-2 or TRBV6-3 and TRBJ2-2, with 13 bases that match TRBD2. Looked up from germline, CDR1 is MNHEY and CDR2 is SVGEGT. Trimming at V came to 5 bases and at J to 0 bases, leaving 12 bases not matched to a gene. The CDR3 runs to 20 residues. The CDR3 coding sequence is TGTGCCAGCAGTCGGCCAAGGACTAGCGGGGGCCTAACGAACACCGGGGAGCTGTTTTTT. Translation: CASSRPRTSGGLTNTGELFF.

This chain uses TRBV11-1 with TRBJ2-7; no reliable D call. The CDR3 has 14 residues. Germline CDR1 and CDR2: SGHAT and FQDESV (reference sequence). V shed 5 bases and J shed 0 bases, with 11 bases lying between them. CDR3 protein: CASSMGWASYEQYF. The CDR3, as DNA: TGTGCCAGCAGCATGGGCTGGGCCTCCTACGAGCAGTACTTC.

The chain combines TRBV28 with TRBJ2-5, with D possibly matching TRBD1 (6 bases). Germline V lookup: CDR1 MDHEN, CDR2 SYDVKM. This CDR3 spans 13 amino acids. The V and J ends lost 3 bases and 4 bases respectively, with 9 bases between them. DNA for the CDR3: TGTGCCAGCAGTTTTTCAGGGGTAGAGACCCAGTACTTC. It is translated as CASSFSGVETQYF.

In DNA form, the CDR3 reads TGTGCCAGTAATACAGGGACGGGCGGGGAGCTGTTTTTT. This encodes CASNTGTGGELFF. The rearrangement uses TRBV19 and TRBJ2-2; possibly TRBD1 for D (6 bases). This CDR3 contains 13 residues. Germline V lookup: CDR1 LNHDA, CDR2 SQIVND (reference sequence). V lost 7 bases and J 7 bases, leaving 13 bases between the germline ends.